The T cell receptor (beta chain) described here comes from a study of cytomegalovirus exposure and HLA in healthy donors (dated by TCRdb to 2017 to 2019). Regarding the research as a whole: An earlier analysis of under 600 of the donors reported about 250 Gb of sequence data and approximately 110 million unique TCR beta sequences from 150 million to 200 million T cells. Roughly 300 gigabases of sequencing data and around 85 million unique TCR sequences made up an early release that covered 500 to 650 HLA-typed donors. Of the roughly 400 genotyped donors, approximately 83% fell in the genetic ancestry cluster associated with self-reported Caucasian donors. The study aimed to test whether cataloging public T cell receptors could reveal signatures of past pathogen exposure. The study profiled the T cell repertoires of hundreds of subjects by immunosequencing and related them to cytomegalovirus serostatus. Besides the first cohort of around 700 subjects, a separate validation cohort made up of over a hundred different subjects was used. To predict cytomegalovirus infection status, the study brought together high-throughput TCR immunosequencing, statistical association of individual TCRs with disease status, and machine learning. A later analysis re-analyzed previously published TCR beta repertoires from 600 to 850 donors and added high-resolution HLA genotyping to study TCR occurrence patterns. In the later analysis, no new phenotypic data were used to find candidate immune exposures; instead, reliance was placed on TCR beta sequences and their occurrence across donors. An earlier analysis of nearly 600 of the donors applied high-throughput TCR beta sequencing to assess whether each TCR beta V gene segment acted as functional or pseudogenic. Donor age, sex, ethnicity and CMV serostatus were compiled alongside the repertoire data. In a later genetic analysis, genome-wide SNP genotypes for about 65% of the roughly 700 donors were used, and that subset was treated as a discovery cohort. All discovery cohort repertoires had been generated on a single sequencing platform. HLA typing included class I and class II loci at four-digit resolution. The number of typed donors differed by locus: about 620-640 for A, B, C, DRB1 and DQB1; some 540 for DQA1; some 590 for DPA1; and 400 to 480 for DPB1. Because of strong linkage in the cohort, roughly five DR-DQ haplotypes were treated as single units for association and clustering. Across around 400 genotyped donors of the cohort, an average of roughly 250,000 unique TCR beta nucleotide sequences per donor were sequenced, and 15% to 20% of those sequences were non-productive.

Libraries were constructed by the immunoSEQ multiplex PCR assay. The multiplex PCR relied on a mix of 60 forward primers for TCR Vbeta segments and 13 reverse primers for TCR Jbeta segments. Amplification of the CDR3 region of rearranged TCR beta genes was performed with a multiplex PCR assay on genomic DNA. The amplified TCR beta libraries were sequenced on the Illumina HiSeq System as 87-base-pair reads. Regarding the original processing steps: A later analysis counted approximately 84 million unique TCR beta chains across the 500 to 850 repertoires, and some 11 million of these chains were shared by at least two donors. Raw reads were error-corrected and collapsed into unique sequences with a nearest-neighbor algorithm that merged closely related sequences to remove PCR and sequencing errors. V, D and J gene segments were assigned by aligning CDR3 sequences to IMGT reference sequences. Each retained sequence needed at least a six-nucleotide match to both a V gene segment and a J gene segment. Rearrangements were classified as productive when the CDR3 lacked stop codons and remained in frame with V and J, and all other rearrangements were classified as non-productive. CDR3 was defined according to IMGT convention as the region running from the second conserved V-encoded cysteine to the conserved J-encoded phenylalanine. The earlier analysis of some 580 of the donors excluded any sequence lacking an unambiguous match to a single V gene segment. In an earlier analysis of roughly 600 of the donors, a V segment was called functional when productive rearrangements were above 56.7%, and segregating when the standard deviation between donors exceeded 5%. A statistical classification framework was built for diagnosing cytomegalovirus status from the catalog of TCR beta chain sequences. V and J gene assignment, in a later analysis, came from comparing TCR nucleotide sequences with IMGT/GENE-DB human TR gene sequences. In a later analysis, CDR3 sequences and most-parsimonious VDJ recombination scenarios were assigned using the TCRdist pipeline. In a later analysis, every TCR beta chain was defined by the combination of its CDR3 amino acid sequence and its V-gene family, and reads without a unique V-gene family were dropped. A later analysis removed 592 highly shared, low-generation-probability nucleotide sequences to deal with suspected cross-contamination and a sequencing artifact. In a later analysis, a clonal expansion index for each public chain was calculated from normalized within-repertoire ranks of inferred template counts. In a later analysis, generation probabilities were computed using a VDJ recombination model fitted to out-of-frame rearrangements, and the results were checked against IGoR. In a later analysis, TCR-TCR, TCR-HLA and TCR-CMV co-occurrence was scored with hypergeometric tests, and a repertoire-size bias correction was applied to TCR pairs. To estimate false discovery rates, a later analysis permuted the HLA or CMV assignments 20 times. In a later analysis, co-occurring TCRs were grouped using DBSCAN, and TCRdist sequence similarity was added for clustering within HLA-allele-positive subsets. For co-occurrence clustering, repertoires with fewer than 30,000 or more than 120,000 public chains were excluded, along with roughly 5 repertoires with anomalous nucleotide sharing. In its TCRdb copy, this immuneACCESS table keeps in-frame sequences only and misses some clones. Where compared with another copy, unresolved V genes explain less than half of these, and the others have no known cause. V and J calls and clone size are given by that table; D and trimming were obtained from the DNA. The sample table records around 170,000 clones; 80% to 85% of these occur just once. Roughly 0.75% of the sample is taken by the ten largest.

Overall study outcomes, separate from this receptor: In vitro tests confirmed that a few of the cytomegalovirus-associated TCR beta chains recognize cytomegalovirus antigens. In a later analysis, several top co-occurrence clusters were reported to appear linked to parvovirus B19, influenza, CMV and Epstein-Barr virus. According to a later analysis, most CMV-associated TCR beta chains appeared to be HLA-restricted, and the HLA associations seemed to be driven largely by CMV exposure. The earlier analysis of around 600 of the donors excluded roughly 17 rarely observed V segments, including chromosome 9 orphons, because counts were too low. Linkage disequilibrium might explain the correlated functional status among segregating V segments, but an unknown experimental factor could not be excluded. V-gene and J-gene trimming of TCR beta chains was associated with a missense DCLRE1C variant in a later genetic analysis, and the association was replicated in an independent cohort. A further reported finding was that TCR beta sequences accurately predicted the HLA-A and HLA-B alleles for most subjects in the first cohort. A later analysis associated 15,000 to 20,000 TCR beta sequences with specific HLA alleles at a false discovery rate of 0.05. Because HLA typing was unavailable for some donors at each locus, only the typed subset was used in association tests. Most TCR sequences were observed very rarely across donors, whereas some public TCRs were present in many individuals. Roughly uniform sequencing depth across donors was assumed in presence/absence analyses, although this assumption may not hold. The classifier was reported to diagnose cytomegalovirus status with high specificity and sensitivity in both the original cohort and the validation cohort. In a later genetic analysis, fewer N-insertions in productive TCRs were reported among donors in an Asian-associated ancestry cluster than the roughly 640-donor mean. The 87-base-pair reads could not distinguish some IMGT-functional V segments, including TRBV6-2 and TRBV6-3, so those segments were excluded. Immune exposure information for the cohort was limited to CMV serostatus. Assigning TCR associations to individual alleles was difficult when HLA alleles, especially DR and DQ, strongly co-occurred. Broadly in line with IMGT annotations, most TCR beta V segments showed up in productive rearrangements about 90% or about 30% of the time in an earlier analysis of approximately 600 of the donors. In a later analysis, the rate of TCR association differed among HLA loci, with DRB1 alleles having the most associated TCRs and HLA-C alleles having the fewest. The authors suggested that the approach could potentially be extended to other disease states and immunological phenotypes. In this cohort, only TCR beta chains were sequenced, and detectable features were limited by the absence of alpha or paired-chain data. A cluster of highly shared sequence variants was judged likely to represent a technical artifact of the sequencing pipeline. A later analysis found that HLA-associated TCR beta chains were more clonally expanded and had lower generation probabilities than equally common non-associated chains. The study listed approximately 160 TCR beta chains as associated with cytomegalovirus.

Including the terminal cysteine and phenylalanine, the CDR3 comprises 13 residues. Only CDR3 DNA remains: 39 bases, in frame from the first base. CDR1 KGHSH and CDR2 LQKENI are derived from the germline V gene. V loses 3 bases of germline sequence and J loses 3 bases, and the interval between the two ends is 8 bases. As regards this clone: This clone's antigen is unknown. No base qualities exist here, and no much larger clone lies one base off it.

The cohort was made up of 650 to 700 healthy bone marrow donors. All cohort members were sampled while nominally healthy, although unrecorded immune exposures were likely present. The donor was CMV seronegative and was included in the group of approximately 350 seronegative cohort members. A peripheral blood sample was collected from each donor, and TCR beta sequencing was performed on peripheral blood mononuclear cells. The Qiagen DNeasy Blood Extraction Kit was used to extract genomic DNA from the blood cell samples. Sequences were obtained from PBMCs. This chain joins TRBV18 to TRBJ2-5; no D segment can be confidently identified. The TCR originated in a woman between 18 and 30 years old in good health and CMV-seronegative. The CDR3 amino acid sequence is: CASSPSREETQYF. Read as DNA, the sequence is TGTGCCAGCTCACCGAGCCGGGAAGAGACCCAGTACTTC.